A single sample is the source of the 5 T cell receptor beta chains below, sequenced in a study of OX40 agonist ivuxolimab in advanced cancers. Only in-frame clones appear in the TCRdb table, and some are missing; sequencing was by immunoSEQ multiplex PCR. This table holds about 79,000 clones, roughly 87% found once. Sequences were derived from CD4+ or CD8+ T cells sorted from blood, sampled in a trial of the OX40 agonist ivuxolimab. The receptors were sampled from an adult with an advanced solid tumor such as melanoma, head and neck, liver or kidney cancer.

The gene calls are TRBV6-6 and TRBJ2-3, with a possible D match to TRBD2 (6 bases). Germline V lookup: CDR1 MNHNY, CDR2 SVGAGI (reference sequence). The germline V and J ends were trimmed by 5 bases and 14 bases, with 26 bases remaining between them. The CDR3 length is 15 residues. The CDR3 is CASSPRDEAGFVPYF. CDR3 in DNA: TGTGCCAGCAGTCCGAGGGACGAGGCGGGATTTGTCCCGTATTTT.

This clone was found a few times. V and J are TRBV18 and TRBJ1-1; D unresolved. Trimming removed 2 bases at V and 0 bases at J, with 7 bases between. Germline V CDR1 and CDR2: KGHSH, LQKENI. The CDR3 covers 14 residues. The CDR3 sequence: CASSPTTLNTEAFF. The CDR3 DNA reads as TGTGCCAGCTCACCAACGACACTGAACACTGAAGCTTTCTTT.

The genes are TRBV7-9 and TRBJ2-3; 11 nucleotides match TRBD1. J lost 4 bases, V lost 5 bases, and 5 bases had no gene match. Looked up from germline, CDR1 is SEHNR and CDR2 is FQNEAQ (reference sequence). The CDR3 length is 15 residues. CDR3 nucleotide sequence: TGTGCCAGCAGCCAGCGGACAGGGGGCGCAGATACGCAGTATTTT. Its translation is CASSQRTGGADTQYF.

CDR3 sequence: CASSLLDREESNSPLHF. CDR3 coding DNA: TGTGCCAGCTCACTCTTAGACAGGGAAGAGAGCAATTCACCCCTCCACTTT. V is TRBV18 and J is TRBJ1-6, with 7 positions matching TRBD1. This CDR3 is built from 17 residues. Germline V CDR1 and CDR2: KGHSH, LQKENI. V lost 4 bases and J lost 7; bases outside the gene matches: 13.

Here the CDR3 DNA reads TGTGCCAGCAGCGATTATCTGGATACGCAGTATTTT. Its protein product is CASSDYLDTQYF. J is TRBJ2-3 and V is TRBV6-5; D not resolved. The CDR3 is made up of 12 amino acids. Germline V gene sequence: CDR1 MNHEY, CDR2 SVGAGI. Trimming took 6 bases from V and 6 from J, leaving 10 bases between them.